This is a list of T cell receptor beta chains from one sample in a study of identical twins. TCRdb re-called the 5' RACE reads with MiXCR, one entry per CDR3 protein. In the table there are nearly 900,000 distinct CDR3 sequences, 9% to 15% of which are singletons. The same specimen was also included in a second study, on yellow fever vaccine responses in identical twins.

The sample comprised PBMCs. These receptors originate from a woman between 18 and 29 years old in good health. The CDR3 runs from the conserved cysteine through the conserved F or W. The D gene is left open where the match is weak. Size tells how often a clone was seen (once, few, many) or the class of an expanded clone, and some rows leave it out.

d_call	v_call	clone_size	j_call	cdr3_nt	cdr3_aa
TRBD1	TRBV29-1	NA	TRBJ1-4	TGCAGCGTTGAAGGCGGGACAGCCCAGAAACTGTTTTTT	CSVEGGTAQKLFF
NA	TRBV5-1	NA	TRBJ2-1	TGCGCCAGCAGCTTGGGCGGGGTCAACTCCTACAATGAGCAGTTCTTC	CASSLGGVNSYNEQFF
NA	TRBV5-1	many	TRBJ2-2	TGCGCCAGCAGCTTGGCCGGACAGAACACCGGGGAGCTGTTTTTT	CASSLAGQNTGELFF
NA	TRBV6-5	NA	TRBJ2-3	TGTGCCAGCAGTTACGGGAGGAACACAGATACGCAGTATTTT	CASSYGRNTDTQYF
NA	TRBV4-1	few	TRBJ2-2	TGCGCCAGCAGCCAAGGAACGACAAGACGGGCTGCGAACACCGGGGAGCTGTTTTTT	CASSQGTTRRAANTGELFF
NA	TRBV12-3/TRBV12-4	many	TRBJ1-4	TGTGCCAGCAGTTTTACAAGTAATGAAAAACTGTTTTTT	CASSFTSNEKLFF
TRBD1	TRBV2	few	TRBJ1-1	TGTGCCAGCAGACCGACAGGGAGGTACACTGAAGCTTTCTTT	CASRPTGRYTEAFF
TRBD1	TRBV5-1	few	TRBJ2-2	TGCGCCAGCAGCACGACAGGGGTTAACACCGGGGAGCTGTTTTTT	CASSTTGVNTGELFF
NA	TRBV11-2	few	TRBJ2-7	TGTGCCAGCAGCTTAGATGCGGCGGCCCGCGCCTACGAGCAGTACTTC	CASSLDAAARAYEQYF
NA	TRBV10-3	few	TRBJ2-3	TGTGCCATCAGTGAGTCCCCGGGTGCGACAGATACGCAGTATTTT	CAISESPGATDTQYF
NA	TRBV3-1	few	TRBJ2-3	TGTGCCAGCAGCCAAAATGGGATCGACAGCCGCACAGATACGCAGTATTTT	CASSQNGIDSRTDTQYF
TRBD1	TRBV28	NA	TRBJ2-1	TGTGCCAGCAGTGACACCGGGACAGGCCGACTCAATGAGCAGTTCTTC	CASSDTGTGRLNEQFF
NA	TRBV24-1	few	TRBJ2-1	TGTGCCACCAGTGATTTGGGACACGACGAGCAGTTCTTC	CATSDLGHDEQFF
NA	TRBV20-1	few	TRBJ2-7	TGCAGTGCTAGAGATATCGCCAGCCCCTACGAGCAGTACTTC	CSARDIASPYEQYF